This entry is about one T cell receptor beta chain. Trimming took 0 bases from V and 4 from J, leaving 11 bases between them. The CDR3 totals 14 residues. In germline, CDR1 is SGDLS, CDR2 YYNGEE. Enrolled during active infection, Seattle patients were then followed longitudinally. This specimen belongs to a study of blood T cell repertoires in COVID-19. Overall study: Donors in the United States, Italy and Spain gave samples during acute or convalescent COVID-19. Sources were T cells, B-cell-depleted T cells, or PBMCs; the material itself was cDNA or gDNA.

As handled by the study authors: Estimation of nucleated cell counts relied on the amplification of reference gene primers. Generated by immunoSEQ multiplex PCR, the TCRdb table keeps only in-frame clones and is missing some. The DNA gave D and trimming, while V, J and clone size come from that table. Of 150,000 to 200,000 clones in the sample, roughly 90% were seen once. The origin of this receptor is a woman in her sixties or seventies with COVID-19, enrolled during active disease. The chain has TRBV9 and TRBJ2-7; D is perhaps TRBD2 (5 bases). The sequencing input was peripheral blood. The CDR3 DNA is TGTGCCAGCAGCGTAGCATACGGGATATACGAGCAGTACTTC. Its translation: CASSVAYGIYEQYF.